The 28 T cell receptor beta chains in this list originate from one sample, sequenced in a study of T cell repertoires in cytomegalovirus infection. These TCRs are of unknown antigen specificity. TCRdb redid the calling of the reads with MiXCR, one entry per CDR3 protein. Here the sample spans a few hundred thousand distinct CDR3 sequences, around a third being singletons. The source was cultured PBMCs, collected from culture after CMV antigen stimulation. The receptor set was obtained from a human donor in good health (CMV status not recorded). Some clones in this sample may be carry-over from other donors' samples.

This clonotype was detected ten times or more. V and J are TRBV7-2 and TRBJ2-5; a possible D gene is TRBD2 (7 bases). The CDR3 is made up of 14 amino acids. Trimming pared 5 bases from V and 2 bases from J, leaving 12 bases between. The germline V gene has CDR1 SGHTA and CDR2 FQGNSA. The CDR3: CASSLGGGQETQYF. The CDR3 DNA reads TGTGCCAGCAGCCTAGGGGGGGGGCAAGAGACCCAGTACTTC.

The CDR3 DNA is TGTGCCAGCAGCCATTCAGGACGGGTTGAAAAACTGTTTTTT. Its protein is CASSHSGRVEKLFF. J is TRBJ1-4 and V is TRBV11-3; D gene unclear. The CDR3 loop spans 14 amino acids. Germline CDR1 reads SGHNT; CDR2 reads YENEEA. V gave up 5 bases and J gave up 7 bases, with 14 bases separating them.

This clonotype came up many times. The genes are TRBV10-3 and TRBJ1-6; possibly TRBD1 for D (5 bases). Germline V gene lookup returns CDR1 ENHRY and CDR2 SYGVKD. Trimming removed 4 bases at V and 5 bases at J, with 9 bases between. The CDR3 has 14 amino acids. The CDR3 nucleotides are TGTGCCATCAGTGGTGACAGCAATAATTCACCCCTCCACTTT. Amino acid sequence: CAISGDSNNSPLHF.

V is TRBV7-8 and J is TRBJ2-6; D remains ambiguous. V was shortened by 5 bases and J by 9 bases, with 11 bases between the two germline ends. The CDR3 loop spans 13 amino acids. In germline, CDR1 is SGHVS, CDR2 FQNEAQ. The CDR3 sequence is CASSKAAINVLTF. For the CDR3, the DNA is TGTGCCAGCAGCAAAGCAGCTATCAACGTCCTGACTTTC.

This chain joins TRBV20-1 and TRBJ2-3, with 8 bases that match TRBD2. Germline trimming cut 6 bases from V and 6 bases from J; bases unmatched to any gene: 14. There are 15 residues in the CDR3. Germline V gene data show CDR1 as DFQATT and CDR2 as SNEGSKA (reference sequence). For the CDR3, the DNA is TGCAGTGCAATAGATAGAGCGGGAGTAACGGATACGCAGTATTTT. This sequence encodes CSAIDRAGVTDTQYF.

This chain links TRBV29-1 with TRBJ2-5; 11 bases map to TRBD2. The germline gives CDR1 SQVTM, CDR2 ANQGSEA. The J segment lost 2 bases and the V segment lost 3 bases, leaving 5 bases of the junction unmatched. This CDR3 has 15 amino acids. CDR3 sequence: CSVDPRTSGQETQYF. The CDR3 DNA follows: TGCAGCGTTGACCCCCGGACTAGCGGGCAAGAGACCCAGTACTTC.

This clonotype has only a few counts. This chain joins TRBV7-8 and TRBJ2-5; a weak D match, TRBD2 (6 bases). The V end was cut by 4 bases, the J end by 5 bases, with 20 bases between. The CDR3 spans 16 residues. Germline V gives CDR1 SGHVS, CDR2 FQNEAQ. In DNA, the CDR3 is TGTGCCAGCAGCTGGGACGCGTCGGGAGTTATCGAGACCCAGTACTTC. This codes for CASSWDASGVIETQYF.

The rearrangement uses TRBV12-3 or TRBV12-4 and TRBJ1-2; 7 bases agree with TRBD1. The CDR3 contains 12 residues. Germline trimming cut 5 bases from V and 11 bases from J; bases unmatched to any gene: 8. The CDR3 coding sequence is TGTGCCAGCAGTCACGACAGGGCTGGGTACACCTTC. Its protein product is CASSHDRAGYTF.

This rearrangement joins TRBV2 to TRBJ2-3, with 11 bases matching TRBD2. Germline lookup yields CDR1 SNHLY and CDR2 FYNNEI. This CDR3 region has 15 residues. The V gene end was trimmed by 5 bases and the J gene end by 5 bases; junction bases not matched to a gene: 6. This chain's CDR3 is CASSRSGRAGDTQYF. The CDR3 DNA sequence: TGTGCCAGCAGTCGTAGCGGGAGGGCCGGAGATACGCAGTATTTT. Variable domain in full (rest from reference TRBV2 and TRBJ2-3): EPEVTQTPSHQVTQMGQEVILRCVPISNHLYFYWYRQILGQKVEFLVSFYNNEISEKSEIFDDQFSVERPDGSNFTLKIRSTKLEDSAMYFCASSRSGRAGDTQYFGPGTRLTVL.

The chain has TRBV24-1 and TRBJ2-1; 8 bases line up with TRBD1. The CDR3 is made up of 14 amino acids. Looked up from germline, CDR1 is KGHDR and CDR2 is SFDVKD. V shed 9 bases, J shed 3 bases, and the junction held 6 bases outside the gene matches. The CDR3 nucleotides are TGTGCCACCGGTAAGACAGGGGACTACAATGAGCAGTTCTTC. Its protein product is CATGKTGDYNEQFF.

CDR3 sequence reads: CASSLDYSNQPQHF. CDR3 in DNA: TGTGCCAGCAGTTTAGACTATAGCAATCAGCCCCAGCATTTT. V is TRBV12-3 or TRBV12-4 and J is TRBJ1-5; D unclear. This CDR3 is built from 14 residues. Trimming took off 1 base at V and 0 bases at J, with 4 bases between the two ends.

This clonotype was picked up many times. The chain is built from TRBV7-2 and TRBJ2-5; 11 bases are shared with TRBD2. In germline, CDR1 is SGHTA, CDR2 FQGNSA. Germline trimming cut 1 base from V and 3 bases from J; bases unmatched to any gene: 1. The CDR3 spans 15 residues. Here the CDR3 reads CASSLGGLAEETQYF. CDR3 DNA: TGTGCCAGCAGCTTAGGGGGACTAGCGGAAGAGACCCAGTACTTC.

The V and J genes are TRBV28 and TRBJ1-2; 7 nucleotides align to TRBD1. Germline V gene sequence: CDR1 MDHEN, CDR2 SYDVKM. The CDR3 covers 14 residues. V dropped 5 bases and J dropped 5; count of bases not matched to a gene: 8. For the CDR3, the DNA is TGTGCCAGCAGTACCGGACAGGTAGATTATGGCTACACCTTC. Translated, it gives CASSTGQVDYGYTF.

The sample holds a few counts of this clonotype. The rearrangement links TRBV6-2 or TRBV6-3 to TRBJ1-5; D call uncertain. V was cut by 5 bases and J by 7 bases, with 15 bases left in between. CDR1 and CDR2 from the germline V gene are MNHEY and SVGEGT. CDR3 length: 14 residues. CDR3 protein: CASSNVRERQPQHF. The CDR3 DNA reads as TGTGCCAGCAGTAATGTGAGGGAACGACAGCCCCAGCATTTT.

In this sample, this clonotype turned up many times. The V call is TRBV24-1, the J call TRBJ2-7, with D unclear. Germline V gene data show CDR1 as KGHDR and CDR2 as SFDVKD. The CDR3 length is 13 residues. V dropped 3 bases and J dropped 5 bases, with 10 bases sitting between them. In DNA form, the CDR3 reads TGTGCCACCAGTGATCGAGCCAACAACGAGCAGTACTTC. This sequence encodes CATSDRANNEQYF.

The chain employs TRBV7-2 and TRBJ2-3, with D maybe TRBD2 (5 bases). CDR3 length equals 13 residues. V lost 5 bases and J 6 bases, leaving 12 bases between the germline ends. Germline assignment: CDR1 SGHTA and CDR2 FQGNSA. Written as DNA, the CDR3 is TGTGCCAGCAGCATGGAGGCAAGGGATACGCAGTATTTT. Translation: CASSMEARDTQYF.

The chain has TRBV7-8 and TRBJ1-5; D is ambiguous. CDR3 length: 13 residues. V gave up 8 bases and J gave up 0 bases, with 8 bases separating them. Per germline, CDR1 SGHVS and CDR2 FQNEAQ. Here the CDR3 DNA reads TGTGCCAGCCAGATTAATAGCAATCAGCCCCAGCATTTT. The encoded protein is CASQINSNQPQHF.

The chain uses TRBV24-1 and TRBJ2-3, with 7 positions matching TRBD2. The CDR3 has 15 amino acids. Germline values: CDR1 KGHDR, CDR2 SFDVKD. V lost 4 bases and J lost 1; bases outside the gene matches: 4. CDR3 region: CATSDGAGGTDTQYF. The CDR3 nucleotides read TGTGCCACCAGTGACGGGGCGGGAGGCACAGATACGCAGTATTTT.

The J gene is TRBJ2-7, the V gene TRBV7-6; D is uncertain. The germline V and J ends were trimmed by 1 base and 7 bases, with 11 bases remaining between them. The CDR3 has 13 residues. Looked up from germline, CDR1 is SGHVS and CDR2 is FNYEAQ. The CDR3 DNA sequence: TGTGCCAGCAGCTTAGGACGCTGGGGAGAGCAGTACTTC. Its protein product is CASSLGRWGEQYF.

The rearrangement uses TRBV19 and TRBJ2-7; TRBD2 matches at 7 bases. From germline, CDR1 is LNHDA and CDR2 SQIVND (reference sequence). The CDR3 extends over 15 amino acids. Trimming at V came to 5 bases and at J to 0 bases, leaving 7 bases not matched to a gene. The CDR3, as DNA: TGTGCCAGTAGTTTGCTCGGGACTACCTCCTACGAGCAGTACTTC. Its protein product is CASSLLGTTSYEQYF.

This clonotype was found many times. V is TRBV7-9 and J is TRBJ1-5; D remains ambiguous. The CDR3 is 12 residues long. CDR1 is SEHNR, CDR2 FQNEAQ, per germline (reference sequence). Trimming pared 1 base from V and 7 bases from J, leaving 5 bases between. The CDR3 reads CASSLVGQPQHF. CDR3 DNA: TGTGCCAGCAGCTTAGTAGGGCAGCCCCAGCATTTT.

This clonotype was observed a handful of times. The V and J genes are TRBV4-3 and TRBJ1-4, with 7 positions matching TRBD1. There are 17 residues in the CDR3. V trimming: 3 bases; J trimming: 0 bases; junction bases outside the gene matches: 7. Germline lookup yields CDR1 LGHNA and CDR2 YSLEER. CDR3 nucleotides: TGCGCCAGCAGCCAGTACGCCGGGACAGCAACTAATGAAAAACTGTTTTTT. Translating it yields CASSQYAGTATNEKLFF.

This clonotype was picked up a small number of times. The rearrangement joins TRBV11-3 to TRBJ2-7, with D maybe TRBD2 (5 bases). The V end was cut by 0 bases, the J end by 3 bases, with 6 bases between. The CDR3 consists of 13 residues. The germline V gene has CDR1 SGHNT and CDR2 YENEEA. The CDR3 spells CASSLERGYEQYV. CDR3 DNA sequence: TGTGCCAGCAGCTTAGAACGGGGCTACGAGCAGTACGTC.

The V call is TRBV20-1, the J call TRBJ1-2, with D hard to call. CDR1 DFQATT and CDR2 SNEGSKA come from the germline V gene (reference sequence). V was shortened by 3 bases and J by 4 bases, with 18 bases between the two germline ends. The CDR3 has 15 residues. The CDR3 nucleotides read TGCAGTGCTAGCCAACCCTTCTCGGGCAGCTATGGCTACACCTTC. This gives the protein CSASQPFSGSYGYTF.

The chain employs TRBV28 and TRBJ2-5, with 11 bases fitting TRBD2. Trimming cost V 7 bases and J 5 bases; bases outside gene matches: 6. The CDR3 spans 14 residues. The germline gives CDR1 MDHEN, CDR2 SYDVKM. CDR3 DNA: TGTGCCAGCACCCCGGCTAGCGGGAGGGAGACCCAGTACTTC. As protein: CASTPASGRETQYF.

This chain links TRBV5-1 with TRBJ2-3; 7 bases are shared with TRBD2. Germline V CDR1 and CDR2: SGHRS, YFSETQ. With 6 bases clipped from V and 4 bases from J, the junction kept 8 bases outside the gene matches. This CDR3 is built from 14 residues. CDR3 nucleotides: TGCGCCAGCATACCGGGAGGTAGTGCAGATACGCAGTATTTT. It specifies CASIPGGSADTQYF.

This clonotype was observed many times. The CDR3 DNA follows: TGTGCCAGCAGCTTAGCCCCGGGACTACGCGAAGAGACCCAGTACTTC. It is translated as CASSLAPGLREETQYF. J is TRBJ2-5 and V is TRBV7-6, with 7 bases that match TRBD2. With 0 bases clipped from V and 3 bases from J, the junction kept 7 bases outside the gene matches. The CDR3 is made up of 16 amino acids. Germline V gene sequence: CDR1 SGHVS, CDR2 FNYEAQ.

The V call is TRBV5-1, the J call TRBJ1-2; D is possibly TRBD1 (5 bases). This CDR3 comprises 15 residues. Germline V gene sequence: CDR1 SGHRS, CDR2 YFSETQ. V was cut by 4 bases and J by 3 bases, with 16 bases left in between. Written as DNA, the CDR3 is TGCGCCAGCAGCCAGCGTCGGGGGGGAGACTATGGCTACACCTTC. This encodes CASSQRRGGDYGYTF.